These 18 T cell receptor beta chains were sequenced from one sample in a study of T cells in narcolepsy. The table came from immunoSEQ multiplex PCR; TCRdb's copy has only in-frame clones and leaves some out. Of fewer than 30,000 clones in the sample, more than 80% are singletons; the top ten hold 1% to 1.5%. Input material: CD45RA- memory CD4+ T cells from PBMCs. The receptor source for this set is a human donor with narcolepsy.

This clone has a single count. The chain couples TRBV30 to TRBJ1-2; D possibly corresponds to TRBD1 (5 bases). This CDR3 has 14 residues. Germline assignment: CDR1 GTSNPN and CDR2 SVGIG (reference sequence). V lost 0 bases, J lost 1 base, and 9 bases lay in between. The CDR3 DNA follows: TGTGCCTGGAGTGTCACAGGTGTTAACTATGGCTACACCTTC. Translation: CAWSVTGVNYGYTF.

This clone was counted between two and nine times. V usage is TRBV15 and J usage is TRBJ2-7; tentative D call: TRBD1 (6 bases). This CDR3 is 15 amino acids long. V lost 3 bases, J lost 7 bases, and 19 bases lay in between. Germline-derived CDR1 and CDR2 are LNHNV and YYDKDF (reference sequence). Here the CDR3 reads CATSSIGMRGIEQYF. The DNA of the CDR3 is TGTGCCACCAGCAGCATTGGGATGAGGGGGATTGAGCAGTACTTC.

The chain is built from TRBV25-1 and TRBJ2-5, with 7 bases fitting TRBD1. Per the germline V gene, CDR1 is MGHDK and CDR2 is SYGVNS. Trimming cost V 7 bases and J 5 bases; bases outside gene matches: 10. This CDR3 is 14 amino acids long. The CDR3 reads CASTVGGVGETQYF. In nucleotides, the CDR3 is TGTGCCAGCACCGTAGGGGGCGTGGGGGAGACCCAGTACTTC.

This clone was seen more than once but under ten times. V and J are TRBV5-1 and TRBJ2-3, with TRBD2 matching over 9 bases. This CDR3 has 18 amino acids. In germline, CDR1 is SGHRS, CDR2 YFSETQ. J was trimmed by 0 bases and V by 4 bases; bases with no gene match: 12. The CDR3 loop is CASSRNPTSGASTDTQYF. In DNA form, the CDR3 reads TGCGCCAGCAGCCGGAACCCGACTAGCGGAGCTAGCACAGATACGCAGTATTTT.

This rearrangement joins TRBV19 to TRBJ2-3, with 14 bases identical to TRBD2. This CDR3 is 20 amino acids long. The germline CDR1 and CDR2 sequences are LNHDA and SQIVND (reference sequence). V lost 3 bases to trimming and J lost 1 base; unmatched junction nucleotides: 12. CDR3 in amino acids: CASSIEGGGLAGVRTDTQYF. DNA of the CDR3: TGTGCCAGTAGTATTGAAGGAGGGGGACTAGCGGGAGTTCGCACAGATACGCAGTATTTT.

J is TRBJ2-1 and V is TRBV6-1; TRBD2 matches at 7 bases. The CDR3 length is 14 residues. Losses at the gene ends were 7 bases for V and 7 bases for J; bases not matched to a gene: 10. Per germline, CDR1 MNHNS and CDR2 SASEGT. CDR3 sequence reads: CASTSIRAGNEQFF. CDR3 nucleotides: TGTGCCAGCACCTCGATCAGAGCGGGGAATGAGCAGTTCTTC.

The gene calls are TRBV6-4 and TRBJ2-5; 11 bases map to TRBD2. Looked up from germline, CDR1 is MRHNA and CDR2 is SNTAGT. The length of the CDR3 is 15 residues. The junction had 4 bases not matched to a gene; V was cut back by 6 bases and J by 1 base. CDR3 coding DNA: TGTGCCAGCAGACTTACTAGCGGGAGCCAAGAGACCCAGTACTTC. Protein product: CASRLTSGSQETQYF.

This chain joins TRBV7-3 and TRBJ2-5; D gene uncertain. Germline CDR1 and CDR2: SGHTA and FQGTGA. This CDR3 contains 12 residues. V dropped 2 bases and J dropped 5 bases, with 6 bases sitting between them. The CDR3 reads CASSLEAETQYF. Here the CDR3 DNA reads TGTGCCAGCAGCTTAGAGGCCGAGACCCAGTACTTC.

V and J are TRBV9 and TRBJ2-7; tentatively, D is TRBD1 (5 bases). The V gene lost 4 bases and the J gene lost 6 bases, with 17 bases spanning the gap. This CDR3 comprises 14 residues. Germline V gene sequence: CDR1 SGDLS, CDR2 YYNGEE. The CDR3 region is CASSPVGQGSEQYF. The DNA of the CDR3 is TGTGCCAGCAGCCCCGTGGGGCAGGGCAGCGAGCAGTACTTC.

V is TRBV5-1 and J is TRBJ1-1, with TRBD1 as a possible D gene (5 bases). Germline assignment: CDR1 SGHRS and CDR2 YFSETQ. V was cut by 2 bases and J by 0 bases, with 8 bases left in between. The CDR3 is 14 residues long. The CDR3 sequence: CASSLTGMNTEAFF. CDR3 DNA: TGCGCCAGCAGCTTAACAGGTATGAACACTGAAGCTTTCTTT.

The chain carries TRBV6-1 and TRBJ2-3, with 9 bases that match TRBD2. The germline V gene has CDR1 MNHNS and CDR2 SASEGT. The V and J ends lost 3 bases and 9 bases, in that order; junction bases with no gene match: 13. This CDR3 is 16 amino acids long. The CDR3 here is CASSDGGRASGDTQYF. DNA of the CDR3: TGTGCCAGCAGTGACGGCGGGAGGGCATCAGGAGACACGCAGTATTTT.

This clone was seen only a few times. The V call is TRBV5-1, the J call TRBJ2-3, with D maybe TRBD1 (6 bases). V was pared by 0 bases and J by 2 bases, with 10 bases between. This CDR3 is 15 amino acids long. Germline V CDR1 and CDR2: SGHRS, YFSETQ. CDR3 sequence: CASSLERGSTDTQYF. CDR3 DNA sequence: TGCGCCAGCAGCTTGGAAAGGGGGTCCACAGATACGCAGTATTTT.

This chain links TRBV28 with TRBJ1-2, with 8 bases aligning to TRBD1. There are 13 residues in the CDR3. In germline, CDR1 is MDHEN, CDR2 SYDVKM. V lost 2 bases, J lost 5 bases, and 1 base stayed unmatched. The chain's CDR3 is CASSLNRGYGYTF. The DNA of the CDR3 is TGTGCCAGCAGTTTAAACAGGGGGTATGGCTACACCTTC.

This clone was seen a single time. The chain uses TRBV4-2 and TRBJ2-1; 7 nucleotides line up with TRBD2. The CDR3 loop spans 13 amino acids. J lost 6 bases, V lost 4 bases, and 3 bases had no gene match. The germline gives CDR1 LGHNA, CDR2 YNFKEQ. This CDR3 reads CASSPRTSNEQFF. CDR3 nucleotide sequence: TGTGCCAGCAGCCCGCGGACTAGCAATGAGCAGTTCTTC.

This sequence joins TRBV28 and TRBJ2-1; 10 bases line up with TRBD2. The CDR3 is 15 residues long. Germline V gene lookup returns CDR1 MDHEN and CDR2 SYDVKM. V lost 5 bases, J lost 4 bases, and 5 bases stayed unmatched. The CDR3 loop is CASSLRGLAYNEQFF. The CDR3 DNA sequence: TGTGCCAGCAGTCTCAGGGGACTAGCGTACAATGAGCAGTTCTTC.

This chain uses TRBV2 with TRBJ1-1; 8 bases align to TRBD1. In germline, CDR1 is SNHLY, CDR2 FYNNEI. V lost 7 bases to trimming and J lost 1 base; unmatched junction nucleotides: 2. The CDR3 loop spans 13 amino acids. The CDR3 coding sequence is TGTGCCAGCACTACAGGGGGGAACACTGAAGCTTTCTTT. Translated: CASTTGGNTEAFF.

This chain uses TRBV6-1 with TRBJ2-2, with D possibly TRBD2 on 6 matching bases. Trimming shortened V by 7 bases and J by 6 bases, and 12 bases separated the two germline ends. This CDR3 has 13 amino acids. The germline V gene has CDR1 MNHNS and CDR2 SASEGT. CDR3 bases: TGTGCCAGCACCAGAACGGGAGCCGGGGAGCTGTTTTTT. Residues: CASTRTGAGELFF.

The chain has TRBV29-1 and TRBJ2-2, with 8 bases identical to TRBD2. The CDR3 is made up of 13 amino acids. Germline CDR1 reads SQVTM; CDR2 reads ANQGSEA. The V gene end was trimmed by 8 bases and the J gene end by 4 bases; junction bases not matched to a gene: 6. CDR3 in amino acids: CSTRGGSTGELFF. In DNA, the CDR3 is TGCAGCACTCGGGGGGGGTCCACCGGGGAGCTGTTTTTT.